This T cell receptor beta chain was documented in a study of blood T cell repertoires in COVID-19. Study overall: Acute-phase and convalescent COVID-19 samples originated in the United States, Italy and Spain. Nucleic acid was either cDNA or gDNA, and it came from T cells, B-cell-depleted T cells, or PBMCs.

This clone has a single count. V was pared by 2 bases and J by 4 bases, with 3 bases of the junction left unmatched. CDR1 and CDR2 from the germline V gene are GTSNPN and SVGIG (reference sequence). The CDR3 is 15 amino acids. Per the study methods: From reference gene primer amplification, estimates of nucleated cell counts were derived. Clones were read by immunoSEQ multiplex PCR, and TCRdb kept only the in-frame ones, dropping some. V and J calls plus clone size are reproduced from that table; the DNA served to infer D and trimming. The table has roughly 250,000 clones, about 83% seen once; the top ten hold about 4%.

The chain employs TRBV30 and TRBJ2-3; 13 bases map to TRBD2. The source is a man in his forties or fifties with acute or convalescent COVID-19. Source material: peripheral blood. CDR3 in amino acids: CAWSRGLAGADTQYF. DNA for the CDR3: TGTGCCTGGAGTCGTGGACTAGCGGGAGCAGATACGCAGTATTTT.